This T cell receptor (beta chain) was sequenced in a study of blood T cells in healthy people across ages. The CDR3 sequence is 16 residues long. V was pared by 4 bases and J by 0 bases, with 10 bases of the junction left unmatched. Per the germline V gene, CDR1 is SGHRS and CDR2 is YFSETQ. With a J-beta primer mix and a sample-barcoded 5' primer, a second PCR ran about 6 to 11 cycles. MiXCR was run by TCRdb on the 5' RACE reads, yielding one entry per CDR3 protein. There are over a million distinct CDR3 sequences in the sample; about 43% occur only once, and 7% to 9% lies in the top ten. This clonotype appeared a few times. Its antigen is as yet unknown. Every donor provided 9.5 to 10 milliliters of peripheral blood. Study-wide points: Not knowing donor CMV status may have confounded expanded clonotype changes. Estimated diversity that came from one million T cells was considered an underestimate.

This TCR came from a woman aged 18-35 years in good health. The chain joins TRBV5-1 to TRBJ2-7; 7 bases map to TRBD1. The sample comprised blood. This CDR3 reads CASSLAYGDSSYEQYF. In DNA form, the CDR3 reads TGCGCCAGCAGCCTGGCCTATGGGGACAGCTCCTACGAGCAGTACTTC.